This TCR beta chain was sequenced during a study of blood T cell repertoires in COVID-19 (dated by TCRdb to 2018 to 2021). About the investigation overall: Samples covering the acute and convalescent phases of COVID-19 were provided by collaborators in the United States, Italy and Spain. A freely available public database, intended as a resource for researchers studying the immune response to SARS-CoV-2, is where the repertoires were released. The sample metadata nearly always contained a de-identified subject ID, COVID-19 status, age in years and sex. The dataset comprised deeply sampled blood TCRbeta repertoires from subjects exposed to, actively infected with, or recovered from COVID-19. Samples came from the ongoing ImmuneRACE study (first 160 participants) plus 1,254 subjects from 6 global collaborators. The material from the prospective study consisted of cDNA or gDNA derived from T cells, B-cell-depleted T cells, or PBMCs. HLA class I and class II types, where available, came from metadata supplied by the sample provider rather than from assay-based typing.

As for this clone: The target of this receptor is not known. No much larger clone is present one base from it, and per-base qualities are unavailable.

The immunoSEQ Assay, a bias-controlled multiplex PCR, was used to amplify TCRbeta CDR3 regions from genomic DNA. The published analysis was carried out like this. Nucleated cell counts per sample were estimated from amplification of reference gene primers within the assay. Sequence reads were collapsed and filtered to measure the absolute abundance of every unique TCRbeta CDR3 rearrangement. For each sample, productive Simpson clonality was calculated as the square root of Simpson's diversity index over productive rearrangements. Imported from immuneACCESS, the table was reduced by TCRdb to in-frame sequences with V and J called. These copies leave out some clones; in studies compared against another copy, an unresolved V gene accounts for under half, and the cause of the remainder is not known. D and trimming were read from the DNA, whereas the V and J calls and clone size are those reported in that table. In this sample the table shows approximately 69,000 clones, roughly 90% of which occur a single time. The ten largest make up about 27% of the sample.

Summary of the overall study and its limitations: How much clinical and demographic metadata was included differed by source and by participant, and the metadata was provided uncurated.

Collaborating institutions collected whole blood in K2EDTA tubes following their own protocols. For TCRbeta analysis, collaborator samples were shipped as frozen whole blood, as isolated PBMCs, or as DNA extracted from either sample type. The sample comprised peripheral blood. The clonotype comes from a man in his fifties with acute or convalescent COVID-19.

CDR3 region: CASSARVAGASDTQYF. At the DNA level, the sequence is TGTGCCAGCAGCGCCCGGGTGGCGGGGGCGTCAGATACGCAGTATTTT. The rearranged segments are TRBV13 and TRBJ2-3; tentative D gene TRBD2, with 7 bases matching. Trimming costs V 5 bases and J 4 bases, and their ends lie 19 bases apart. Via the germline V gene (reference sequence), CDR1 is PRHDT and CDR2 FYEKMQ. The CDR3 numbers 16 residues from cysteine through phenylalanine. Just the 48-base CDR3 DNA is kept, in frame starting at base 1.